Detailed here is one T cell receptor (beta chain). The method was immunoSEQ multiplex PCR; TCRdb's version includes in-frame clones alone and lacks a portion of them. The sample has approximately 12,000 clones, about 87% seen once. This entry is derived from a study of blood T cell repertoires in COVID-19. The CDR3 consists of 16 residues. Between the trimmed V and J ends, which lost 0 bases and 3 bases, there was a span of 18 bases. Germline CDR1 SQVTM, CDR2 ANQGSEA. Sample: peripheral blood. This TCR was recovered from a human donor in a cohort sampled during active COVID-19. V and J are TRBV29-1 and TRBJ2-7; tentative D call: TRBD1 (6 bases). This CDR3 is CSVEDRGKGWGYEQYF. CDR3 DNA: TGCAGCGTTGAAGACAGGGGCAAAGGCTGGGGCTACGAGCAGTACTTC.